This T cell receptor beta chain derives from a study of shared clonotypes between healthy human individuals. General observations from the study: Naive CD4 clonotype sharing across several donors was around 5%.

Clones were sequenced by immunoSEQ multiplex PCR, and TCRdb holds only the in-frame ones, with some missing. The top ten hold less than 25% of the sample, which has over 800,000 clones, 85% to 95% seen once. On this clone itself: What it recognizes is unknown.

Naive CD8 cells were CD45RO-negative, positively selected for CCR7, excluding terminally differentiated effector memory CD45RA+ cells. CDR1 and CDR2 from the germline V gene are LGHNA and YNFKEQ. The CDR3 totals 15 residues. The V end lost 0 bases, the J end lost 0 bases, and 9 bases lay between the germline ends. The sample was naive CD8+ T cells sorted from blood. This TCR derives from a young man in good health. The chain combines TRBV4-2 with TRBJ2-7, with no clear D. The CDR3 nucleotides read TGTGCCAGCAGCCAAGAGTGGCCGAGCTCCTACGAGCAGTACTTC. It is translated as CASSQEWPSSYEQYF.